One and the same sample provided the 9 T cell receptor beta chains below, sequenced in a study of a mutant IDH1 vaccine in newly diagnosed glioma. These receptors' targets are unknown. Regarding time point: week 11, during vaccination. The vaccine gave 300 ug of a 20-mer mutant IDH1 peptide subcutaneously per dose. Generated by immunoSEQ multiplex PCR, the TCRdb table keeps only in-frame clones and is missing some. Seen here are around 120,000 clones, roughly 77% observed once, and the top ten hold 5% to 6%. The sample here was PBMCs, taken from a glioma patient whose treatment included an IDH1 peptide vaccine. All receptors derive from a man aged 35-49 years with glioma.

This chain uses TRBV30 with TRBJ2-5; perhaps TRBD1 as D (5 bases). Germline V CDR1 and CDR2: GTSNPN, SVGIG (reference sequence). The ends were cut back, 3 bases at V and 3 bases at J, with 8 bases in the middle. The CDR3 spans 12 residues. The CDR3 bases are TGTGCCTGGAGCCCCAGGGAAGAGACCCAGTACTTC. Amino acid sequence: CAWSPREETQYF.

The chain joins TRBV30 to TRBJ2-1; D remains ambiguous. The CDR3 totals 13 residues. The V end was cut by 1 base, the J end by 3 bases, with 7 bases between. From germline, CDR1 is GTSNPN and CDR2 SVGIG (reference sequence). The chain's CDR3 is CAWSGGFYNEQFF. Written as DNA, the CDR3 is TGTGCCTGGAGTGGTGGTTTCTACAATGAGCAGTTCTTC.

This chain joins TRBV7-2 and TRBJ2-1; D ambiguous. Germline V lookup: CDR1 SGHTA, CDR2 FQGNSA. Trimming took off 5 bases at V and 9 bases at J, with 14 bases between the two ends. The CDR3 totals 13 residues. The CDR3 loop is CASSPTLNGEQFF. As DNA, the CDR3 is TGTGCCAGCAGCCCTACACTAAACGGTGAGCAGTTCTTC.

The chain combines TRBV7-3 with TRBJ2-1; D is perhaps TRBD1 or TRBD2 (6 bases each). Trimming took off 5 bases at V and 7 bases at J, with 12 bases between the two ends. Germline CDR1 SGHTA, CDR2 FQGTGA. The CDR3 spans 13 residues. In DNA, the CDR3 is TGTGCCAGCAGCCTTGGGGGGCGGAATGAGCAGTTCTTC. Translating gives CASSLGGRNEQFF.

The chain links TRBV6-6 to TRBJ2-7, with unresolved D. The length of the CDR3 is 11 residues. V shed 3 bases and J shed 4 bases, with 4 bases lying between them. In germline, CDR1 is MNHNY, CDR2 SVGAGI (reference sequence). For the CDR3, the DNA is TGTGCCAGCAGTTATCTGTACGAGCAGTACTTC. This gives the protein CASSYLYEQYF.

The rearrangement links TRBV7-2 to TRBJ2-7; 7 bases line up with TRBD1. V dropped 4 bases and J dropped 0; count of bases not matched to a gene: 6. Per the germline V gene, CDR1 is SGHTA and CDR2 is FQGNSA. The CDR3 is 15 residues long. The CDR3, as DNA: TGTGCCAGCAGCTCCCAGGGACAGAGCTCCTACGAGCAGTACTTC. Amino acids: CASSSQGQSSYEQYF.

This clone was seen a few times. The chain joins TRBV9 to TRBJ1-2; the match to TRBD1 covers 9 bases. Germline CDR1 is SGDLS and CDR2 is YYNGEE. This CDR3 is built from 15 residues. Trimming removed 4 bases from V and 4 bases from J; junction bases left unmatched: 8. In DNA, the CDR3 is TGTGCCAGCAGCATTACAGGGGGCGTGCTCTATGGCTACACCTTC. This sequence encodes CASSITGGVLYGYTF.

The chain links TRBV6-6 to TRBJ1-4, with TRBD1 matching 7 bases. The CDR3 has 14 residues. Germline V CDR1 and CDR2: MNHNY, SVGAGI (reference sequence). J gave up 8 bases and V 6 bases, and 9 bases lay outside the gene matches. This chain's CDR3 is CASSRTGEGEKLFF. The CDR3 nucleotides read TGTGCCAGCAGCCGCACAGGGGAGGGAGAAAAACTGTTTTTT.

This clone was found a few times. This chain uses TRBV4-1 with TRBJ1-4; no reliable D call. The CDR3 has 13 residues. V was cut by 4 bases and J by 6 bases, with 9 bases left in between. CDR1 and CDR2 from the germline V gene are MGHRA and YSYEKL. This CDR3 is CASSRQPDEKLFF. The CDR3 nucleotides are TGCGCCAGCAGCCGACAACCCGATGAAAAACTGTTTTTT.